This TCR beta chain derives from a study of T cell repertoires in cytomegalovirus infection. Whole-study context: It was the public TCR beta signatures that indicated both CMV infection and matching HLA type.

TCRdb re-analysed the reads in MiXCR, keeping a single row per CDR3 protein. The table lists nearly 450,000 distinct CDR3 sequences, approximately 30% of them singletons. This clonotype came up once. The specimen was PBMCs. This sequence was found in a human donor in good health (CMV status not recorded). Some clones in this sample may be carry-over from other donors' samples.

The CDR3 sequence: CASMTNYGYTF. The CDR3 coding sequence is TGTGCCAGCATGACTAACTATGGCTACACCTTC. The genes are TRBV28 and TRBJ1-2; D gene unclear. The CDR3 is made up of 11 amino acids. The V end lost 7 bases, the J end lost 0 bases, and 3 bases lay between the germline ends. Per germline, CDR1 MDHEN and CDR2 SYDVKM.